The clone carrying this T cell receptor beta chain has ten or more counts. The target antigen is unknown. Germline V gives CDR1 DFQATT, CDR2 SNEGSKA (reference sequence). The length of the CDR3 is 12 residues. The trim removed 6 bases at V and 6 bases at J, leaving 3 bases unmatched. This entry comes from a study of T cells in Graves' hyperthyroidism and ophthalmopathy. Turning to the study itself: Peripheral blood was acquired at first diagnosis, ahead of any therapy whatsoever.

Enrolled ophthalmopathy patients presented with a Clinical Activity Score of at least 3, a NOSPECS grade of at least 4, and disease duration under 3 months. Amplification yielded TCR beta CDR3 regions, with RNA transcripts as the source. HTBI primers drove first-round RT-PCR of the TCR CDR3. TCRdb reprocessed the multiplex PCR reads via MiXCR and lists one record per CDR3 protein. This table has 450,000 to 650,000 distinct CDR3 sequences, approximately 15% appearing once. Overall study results and limits: Also found in blood were most expanded thyroid clonotypes above 0.001.

The sequenced sample was blood. The receptor comes from a woman between 18 and 29 years old with Graves' ophthalmopathy. This chain links TRBV20-1 with TRBJ2-1; 9 bases match TRBD2. As DNA, the CDR3 is TGCAGTGCGGAGACTAGCGGCAATGAGCAGTTCTTC. Its translation: CSAETSGNEQFF.